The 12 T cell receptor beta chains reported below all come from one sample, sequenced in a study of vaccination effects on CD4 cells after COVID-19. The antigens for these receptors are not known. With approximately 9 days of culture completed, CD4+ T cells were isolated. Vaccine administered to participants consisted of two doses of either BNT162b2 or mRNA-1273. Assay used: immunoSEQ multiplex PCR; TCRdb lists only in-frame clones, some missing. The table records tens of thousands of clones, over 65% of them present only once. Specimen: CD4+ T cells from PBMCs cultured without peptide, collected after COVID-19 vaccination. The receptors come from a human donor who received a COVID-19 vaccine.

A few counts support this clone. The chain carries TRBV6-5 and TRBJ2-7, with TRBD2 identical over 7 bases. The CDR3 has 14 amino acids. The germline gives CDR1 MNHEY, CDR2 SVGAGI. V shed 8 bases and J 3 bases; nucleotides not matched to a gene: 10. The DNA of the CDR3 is TGTGCCAGCTCACCTTCCGGGACTAACTACGAGCAGTACGTC. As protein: CASSPSGTNYEQYV.

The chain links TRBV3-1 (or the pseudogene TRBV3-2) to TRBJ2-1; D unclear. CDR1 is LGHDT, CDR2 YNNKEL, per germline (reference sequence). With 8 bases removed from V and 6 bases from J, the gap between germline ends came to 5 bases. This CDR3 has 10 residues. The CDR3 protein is CASPTNEQFF. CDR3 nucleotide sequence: TGTGCCAGCCCGACCAATGAGCAGTTCTTC.

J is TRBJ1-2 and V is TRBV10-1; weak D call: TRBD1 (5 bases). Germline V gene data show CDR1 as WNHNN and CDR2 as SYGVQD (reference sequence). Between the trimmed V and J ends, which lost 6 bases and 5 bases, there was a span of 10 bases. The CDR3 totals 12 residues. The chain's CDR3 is CASSGTGYGYTF. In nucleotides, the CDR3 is TGCGCCAGCAGCGGGACGGGATATGGCTACACCTTC.

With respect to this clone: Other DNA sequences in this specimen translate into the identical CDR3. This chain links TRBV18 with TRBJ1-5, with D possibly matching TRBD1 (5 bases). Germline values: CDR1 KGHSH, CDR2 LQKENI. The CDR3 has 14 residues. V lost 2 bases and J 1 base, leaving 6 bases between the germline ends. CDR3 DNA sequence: TGTGCCAGCTCACCAGGGGGAAGCAATCAGCCCCAGCATTTT. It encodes CASSPGGSNQPQHF.

CDR3 coding DNA: TGTGCCAGCAGGGAAGGACAGGGGGTTTACGAGCAGTACGTC. Protein product: CASREGQGVYEQYV. The chain employs TRBV6-1 and TRBJ2-7; 10 bases fit TRBD1. Per the germline V gene, CDR1 is MNHNS and CDR2 is SASEGT. This CDR3 has 14 residues.

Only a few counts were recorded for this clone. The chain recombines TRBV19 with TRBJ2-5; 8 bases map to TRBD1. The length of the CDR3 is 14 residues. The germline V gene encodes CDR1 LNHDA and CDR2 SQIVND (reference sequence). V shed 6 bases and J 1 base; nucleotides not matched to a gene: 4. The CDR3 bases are TGTGCCAGTAGCGGGACAGGTTCCCAAGAGACCCAGTACTTC. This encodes CASSGTGSQETQYF. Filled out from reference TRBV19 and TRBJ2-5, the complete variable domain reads DGGITQSPKYLFRKEGQNVTLSCEQNLNHDAMYWYRQDPGQGLRLIYYSQIVNDFQKGDIAEGYSVSREKKESFPLTVTSAQKNPTAFYLCASSGTGSQETQYFGPGTRLLVL.

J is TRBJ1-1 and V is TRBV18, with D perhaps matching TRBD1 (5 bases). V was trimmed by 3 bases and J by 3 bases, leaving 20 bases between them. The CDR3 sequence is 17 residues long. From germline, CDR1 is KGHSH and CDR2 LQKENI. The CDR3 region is CASSPGSRDPRDTEAFF. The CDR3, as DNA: TGTGCCAGCTCACCGGGATCGAGGGACCCTCGGGACACTGAAGCTTTCTTT.

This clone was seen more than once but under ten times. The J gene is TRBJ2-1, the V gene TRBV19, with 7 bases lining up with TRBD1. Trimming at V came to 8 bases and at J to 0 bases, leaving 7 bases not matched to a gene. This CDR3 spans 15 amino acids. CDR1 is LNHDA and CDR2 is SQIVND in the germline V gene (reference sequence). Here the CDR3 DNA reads TGTGCCAGTCGGACAGGCCATAGCTCCTACAATGAGCAGTTCTTC. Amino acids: CASRTGHSSYNEQFF.

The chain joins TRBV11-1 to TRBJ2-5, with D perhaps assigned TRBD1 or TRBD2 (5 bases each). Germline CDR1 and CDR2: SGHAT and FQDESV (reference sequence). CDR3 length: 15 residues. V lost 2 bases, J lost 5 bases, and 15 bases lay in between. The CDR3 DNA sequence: TGTGCCAGCAGCTTAAGCGGCAGGGAGTGGGAGACCCAGTACTTC. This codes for CASSLSGREWETQYF.

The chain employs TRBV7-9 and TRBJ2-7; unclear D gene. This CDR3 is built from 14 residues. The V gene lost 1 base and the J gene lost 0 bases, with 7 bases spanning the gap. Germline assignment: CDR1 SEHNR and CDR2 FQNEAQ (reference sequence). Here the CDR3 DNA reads TGTGCCAGCAGCTTAGACAGAAACTCCTACGAGCAGTACGTC. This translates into CASSLDRNSYEQYV.

The CDR3 DNA sequence: TGTGCCAGCAGCGAAGACAGCTATGGCTACACCTTC. This codes for CASSEDSYGYTF. This chain joins TRBV5-6 and TRBJ1-2, with a possible D match to TRBD1 (5 bases). The V end lost 4 bases, the J end lost 4 bases, and 8 bases lay between the germline ends. The CDR3 loop spans 12 amino acids. In germline, CDR1 is SGHDT, CDR2 YYEEEE.

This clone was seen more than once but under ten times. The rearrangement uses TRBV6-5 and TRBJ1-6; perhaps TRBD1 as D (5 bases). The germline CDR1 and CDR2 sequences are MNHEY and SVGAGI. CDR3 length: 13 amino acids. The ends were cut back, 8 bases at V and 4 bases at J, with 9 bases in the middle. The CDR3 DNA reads TGTGCCAGCGGGGCAGCTTATAATTCACCCCTCCACTTT. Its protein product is CASGAAYNSPLHF.